The next 26 T cell receptor beta chains were all read from a single sample in a study of identifying expanded T cells in peripheral blood. TCRdb keeps only in-frame clones here, not all; method: immunoSEQ multiplex PCR. In the table there are 100,000 or so clones, around nine tenths of which are singletons. Sequences were obtained from blood. These TCRs come from a person aged 18 to 70 in good health.

The chain uses TRBV7-8 and TRBJ2-7; 7 bases match TRBD2. J was trimmed by 3 bases and V by 1 base; bases with no gene match: 6. The germline gives CDR1 SGHVS, CDR2 FQNEAQ. This CDR3 region has 15 residues. For the CDR3, the DNA is TGTGCCAGCAGCTTAGGGCTAGCGGAATACTACGAGCAGTACTTC. Its protein is CASSLGLAEYYEQYF. Full variable domain (rest looked up from reference TRBV7-8 and TRBJ2-7): GAGVSQSPRYKVAKRGQDVALRCDPISGHVSLFWYQQALGQGPEFLTYFQNEAQLDKSGLPSDRFFAERPEGSVSTLKIQRTQQEDSAVYLCASSLGLAEYYEQYFGPGTRLTVT.

The chain links TRBV29-1 to TRBJ1-3; TRBD1 might be the D (6 bases). V was cut by 6 bases and J by 3 bases, with 15 bases left in between. CDR1 is SQVTM and CDR2 is ANQGSEA in the germline V gene. The CDR3 consists of 14 residues. The CDR3 region has the DNA TGCAGCGTCGAGGGGGGGGACTTTGGAAACACCATATATTTT. Translated, it gives CSVEGGDFGNTIYF.

The chain employs TRBV4-1 and TRBJ2-3; TRBD2 might be the D (5 bases). This CDR3 region has 14 residues. V lost 4 bases and J 0 bases, leaving 8 bases between the germline ends. CDR1 is MGHRA, CDR2 YSYEKL, per germline. CDR3 DNA sequence: TGCGCCAGCAGCCTCCGGACTAGCACAGATACGCAGTATTTT. Encoded protein: CASSLRTSTDTQYF.

The chain uses TRBV9 and TRBJ2-1, with 9 bases matching TRBD2. This CDR3 region has 15 residues. V gave up 7 bases and J gave up 5 bases; unmatched junction bases: 10. The germline CDR1 and CDR2 sequences are SGDLS and YYNGEE. CDR3 amino acids: CASQRAGGRDNEQFF. The DNA of the CDR3 is TGTGCCAGCCAAAGAGCGGGGGGACGGGACAATGAGCAGTTCTTC.

This CDR3 is CASSLEGENTEAFF. The CDR3 DNA is TGCGCCAGCAGCCTGGAGGGTGAGAACACTGAAGCTTTCTTT. The V gene is TRBV5-1, the J gene TRBJ1-1, with D unresolved. This CDR3 region has 14 residues. V gave up 4 bases and J gave up 1 base, with 11 bases separating them. Germline V CDR1 and CDR2: SGHRS, YFSETQ. Variable domain in full (rest from reference TRBV5-1 and TRBJ1-1): KAGVTQTPRYLIKTRGQQVTLSCSPISGHRSVSWYQQTPGQGLQFLFEYFSETQRNKGNFPGRFSGRQFSNSRSEMNVSTLELGDSALYLCASSLEGENTEAFFGQGTRLTVV.

The V call is TRBV5-1, the J call TRBJ2-2; perhaps TRBD2 as D (6 bases). The CDR3 is made up of 14 amino acids. Germline V gene lookup returns CDR1 SGHRS and CDR2 YFSETQ. Trimming shortened V by 4 bases and J by 6 bases, and 13 bases separated the two germline ends. CDR3 nucleotide sequence: TGCGCCAGCAGCCCATTTGGAGGGGCCGGGGAGCTGTTTTTT. Its translation is CASSPFGGAGELFF.

The chain employs TRBV19 and TRBJ2-3; D uncertain. Germline assignment: CDR1 LNHDA and CDR2 SQIVND (reference sequence). V was pared by 7 bases and J by 4 bases, with 6 bases between. This CDR3 spans 11 amino acids. CDR3 nucleotides: TGTGCCAGTATCCTAGCAGATACGCAGTATTTT. It translates to CASILADTQYF.

Only one count was recorded for this clone. The rearrangement joins TRBV6-5 to TRBJ1-3; D call uncertain. V was cut by 1 base and J by 0 bases, with 7 bases left in between. This CDR3 has 15 residues. Germline CDR1 and CDR2: MNHEY and SVGAGI. The CDR3 bases are TGTGCCAGCAGTTACTACCCAATCTCTGGAAACACCATATATTTT. It encodes CASSYYPISGNTIYF.

This chain uses TRBV7-2 with TRBJ1-2; tentative D call: TRBD1 (5 bases). The CDR3 runs 16 residues. CDR1 and CDR2 (germline): SGHTA, FQGNSA. With 5 bases removed from V and 1 base from J, the gap between germline ends came to 17 bases. CDR3 loop: CASSPEVGGLNYGYTF. The CDR3, as DNA: TGTGCCAGCAGCCCGGAGGTGGGGGGACTTAACTATGGCTACACCTTC.

The chain combines TRBV29-1 with TRBJ1-1; the D is unclear. The ends were cut back, 1 base at V and 4 bases at J, with 4 bases in the middle. The CDR3 runs 11 residues. The germline gives CDR1 SQVTM, CDR2 ANQGSEA. The DNA of the CDR3 is TGCAGCGTTGAAGGAGTCACTGAAGCTTTCTTT. Translated: CSVEGVTEAFF.

This chain connects TRBV4-1 to TRBJ1-5, with a weak D call TRBD1 (6 bases). V lost 4 bases and J 4 bases, leaving 20 bases between the germline ends. CDR1 and CDR2 from the germline V gene are MGHRA and YSYEKL. The CDR3 covers 17 residues. The CDR3 coding sequence is TGCGCCAGCAGCCTAGGATGGGACACCCGATTAAATCAGCCCCAGCATTTT. Protein: CASSLGWDTRLNQPQHF.

V usage is TRBV28 and J usage is TRBJ2-5, with D possibly called TRBD1 or TRBD2 (5 bases each). This CDR3 comprises 15 residues. Per the germline V gene, CDR1 is MDHEN and CDR2 is SYDVKM. Trimming took 5 bases from V and 0 from J, leaving 13 bases between them. The CDR3: CASSPGIRDQETQYF. The CDR3 DNA sequence: TGTGCCAGCAGTCCGGGGATCAGGGACCAAGAGACCCAGTACTTC. Based on the CDR3 plus reference TRBV28 and TRBJ2-5, the full variable domain is DVKVTQSSRYLVKRTGEKVFLECVQDMDHENMFWYRQDPGLGLRLIYFSYDVKMKEKGDIPEGYSVSREKKERFSLILESASTNQTSMYLCASSPGIRDQETQYFGPGTRLLVL.

The chain carries TRBV13 and TRBJ1-3, with 7 bases lining up with TRBD1. J was trimmed by 0 bases and V by 4 bases; bases with no gene match: 3. Germline V gene data show CDR1 as PRHDT and CDR2 as FYEKMQ (reference sequence). The CDR3 length is 15 residues. In DNA form, the CDR3 reads TGTGCCAGCAGCTCACAGGGGTTCTCTGGAAACACCATATATTTT. Protein: CASSSQGFSGNTIYF.

The chain uses TRBV30 and TRBJ2-5, with unresolved D. This CDR3 contains 19 residues. V shed 1 base and J shed 3 bases, with 27 bases lying between them. Germline CDR1 reads GTSNPN; CDR2 reads SVGIG (reference sequence). The CDR3 region is CAWSASPEGPLAPKETQYF. The CDR3 DNA reads as TGTGCCTGGAGTGCTTCTCCTGAAGGGCCTTTGGCCCCCAAAGAGACCCAGTACTTC.

V gene TRBV29-1 combines with J gene TRBJ1-2; TRBD1 might be the D (5 bases). The CDR3 has 13 amino acids. CDR1 SQVTM and CDR2 ANQGSEA come from the germline V gene. Trimming removed 5 bases from V and 4 bases from J, with 14 bases in between. CDR3 DNA sequence: TGCAGCGTTACGGGACCAGCAGGCTATGGCTACACCTTC. Translated: CSVTGPAGYGYTF.

The chain carries TRBV4-3 and TRBJ2-5, with 11 bases that match TRBD2. The V segment lost 4 bases and the J segment 4 bases; nucleotides outside the gene matches: 5. The CDR3 has 15 residues. CDR1 and CDR2 (germline): LGHNA, YSLEER. CDR3 loop: CASSPASGGRETQYF. The CDR3 region has the DNA TGCGCCAGCAGCCCTGCTAGCGGGGGGAGAGAGACCCAGTACTTC.

The J gene is TRBJ1-1, the V gene TRBV14; the D is unclear. The CDR3 extends over 13 amino acids. The V gene lost 1 base and the J gene lost 1 base, with 4 bases spanning the gap. CDR1 is SGHDN, CDR2 FVKESK, per germline. CDR3 in DNA: TGTGCCAGCAGCCAAGGGCAGAACACTGAAGCTTTCTTT. Amino acids: CASSQGQNTEAFF.

The rearrangement uses TRBV29-1 and TRBJ1-1; weak D call: TRBD1 (6 bases). CDR1 is SQVTM and CDR2 is ANQGSEA in the germline V gene. There are 14 residues in the CDR3. Trimming took 4 bases from V and 0 from J, leaving 12 bases between them. The CDR3 protein is CSVVPRTVNTEAFF. CDR3 DNA sequence: TGCAGCGTTGTTCCTCGGACAGTGAACACTGAAGCTTTCTTT.

This clone appeared a single time. The genes are TRBV7-2 and TRBJ1-4; 9 nucleotides match TRBD1. J lost 8 bases, V lost 5 bases, and 9 bases had no gene match. The germline CDR1 and CDR2 sequences are SGHTA and FQGNSA. The CDR3 is made up of 15 amino acids. The CDR3 DNA is TGTGCCAGCAGCCCGAGGACAGGGGTAGGCGAAAAACTGTTTTTT. Its translation: CASSPRTGVGEKLFF.

In nucleotides, the CDR3 is TGTGCCAGTAGTATATGGGATTCTGGCTATGGCTACACCTTC. Translated: CASSIWDSGYGYTF. V usage is TRBV19 and J usage is TRBJ1-2; D gene unclear. The CDR3 totals 14 residues. The germline V and J ends were trimmed by 2 bases and 4 bases, with 11 bases remaining between them. Germline values: CDR1 LNHDA, CDR2 SQIVND (reference sequence).

The chain combines TRBV2 with TRBJ2-5, with unresolved D. With 7 bases removed from V and 2 bases from J, the gap between germline ends came to 8 bases. The V gene's germline CDR1 is SNHLY and CDR2 FYNNEI. The CDR3 covers 12 residues. Written as DNA, the CDR3 is TGTGCCAGCAATACGGCTCAAGAGACCCAGTACTTC. Translating it yields CASNTAQETQYF.

The chain couples TRBV7-9 to TRBJ1-4; D not certain. Deletions cut 0 bases from V and 0 bases from J, with 8 bases between. Germline assignment: CDR1 SEHNR and CDR2 FQNEAQ (reference sequence). The CDR3 length is 16 residues. CDR3 DNA sequence: TGTGCCAGCAGCTTAGCGCAGCAGGCAACTAATGAAAAACTGTTTTTT. It yields the protein CASSLAQQATNEKLFF.

This chain connects TRBV11-2 to TRBJ1-5; D remains unclear. The CDR3 length is 14 residues. Per the germline V gene, CDR1 is SGHAT and CDR2 is FQNNGV. Deletions cut 2 bases from V and 4 bases from J, with 9 bases between. CDR3 sequence reads: CASSLLGGNQPQHF. The CDR3 bases are TGTGCCAGCAGCTTATTGGGAGGGAATCAGCCCCAGCATTTT.

V usage is TRBV6-5 and J usage is TRBJ1-5; D might be TRBD1 (6 bases). This CDR3 has 14 amino acids. Germline CDR1 MNHEY, CDR2 SVGAGI. The germline V and J ends were trimmed by 5 bases and 7 bases, with 15 bases remaining between them. Here the CDR3 reads CASSNGGPRQPQHF. As DNA, the CDR3 is TGTGCCAGCAGTAACGGGGGGCCGAGGCAGCCCCAGCATTTT.

This clone occurred a few times. The chain links TRBV2 to TRBJ1-2; 7 nucleotides match TRBD1. V lost 4 bases to trimming and J lost 6 bases; unmatched junction nucleotides: 5. Germline V CDR1 and CDR2: SNHLY, FYNNEI. The CDR3 consists of 13 residues. The chain's CDR3 is CASSGETGNGYTF. DNA of the CDR3: TGTGCCAGCAGTGGGGAGACAGGGAATGGCTACACCTTC.

Only a few counts were recorded for this clone. This CDR3 reads CASRSKGTAYNSPLHF. The CDR3 nucleotides are TGTGCCAGCAGATCCAAAGGGACAGCGTATAATTCACCCCTCCACTTT. V gene TRBV7-9 combines with J gene TRBJ1-6, with 7 bases lining up with TRBD1. This CDR3 has 16 amino acids. Germline trimming cut 6 bases from V and 4 bases from J; bases unmatched to any gene: 9. CDR1 is SEHNR, CDR2 FQNEAQ, per germline (reference sequence). Full variable domain (remainder filled in from reference TRBV7-9 and TRBJ1-6): DTGVSQNPRHKITKRGQNVTFRCDPISEHNRLYWYRQTLGQGPEFLTYFQNEAQLEKSRLLSDRFSAERPKGSFSTLEIQRTEQGDSAMYLCASRSKGTAYNSPLHFGNGTRLTVT.